The TCR beta chain under discussion was sequenced for a study of tumor and adjacent non-tumor tissue in lung cancer. This CDR3 is 18 amino acids long. V lost 3 bases and J lost 6; bases outside the gene matches: 20. TCRbeta libraries were built with three rounds of nested PCR, modified from ARM-PCR. One entry per CDR3 protein, called by TCRdb with MiXCR from the multiplex PCR reads. The table includes about 93,000 distinct CDR3 sequences, just over 65% detected once. The template was RNA from unsorted bulk tissue. This TCR derives from a man aged 60-69 years with non-small cell lung cancer. V and J are TRBV12-3 or TRBV12-4 and TRBJ2-7, with 7 nucleotides matching TRBD2. Sequenced: lung tumor tissue. The CDR3 loop reads CASSFRPGGLLAAGEQYF. In DNA form, the CDR3 reads TGTGCCAGCAGTTTTAGGCCGGGGGGACTTCTGGCCGCGGGCGAGCAGTACTTC.